One sample yielded the 5 T cell receptor beta chains listed below, sequenced in a study of follicular helper T cells after annual influenza vaccination. Time point reported: 2014-2015 season, pre-vaccination. The protocol was immunoSEQ multiplex PCR, while the TCRdb copy is restricted to in-frame clones and leaves out a portion. The sample has 27,000 or so clones, more than 80% seen once; the top ten hold roughly 1.2%. The sequencing here drew on CXCR5+ CD38- circulating T follicular helper cells from blood, taken on the day of influenza vaccination. The subset is: circulating Tfh, non-naive CD4+CXCR5+PD-1+ (ICOS+CD38+ or ICOS-CD38-). These receptors were collected from an adult who received the influenza vaccine.

Comments on this clone: The sample carries other DNA sequences with the same CDR3. The chain recombines TRBV19 with TRBJ2-5; 7 bases fit TRBD1. Germline V gene sequence: CDR1 LNHDA, CDR2 SQIVND (reference sequence). V was pared by 4 bases and J by 3 bases, with 2 bases of the junction left unmatched. The CDR3 runs to 13 residues. The CDR3 DNA is TGTGCCAGTAGTACGGGACAGAAAGAGACCCAGTACTTC. This codes for CASSTGQKETQYF.

The V gene is TRBV7-9, the J gene TRBJ1-6; D remains ambiguous. V gave up 1 base and J gave up 8 bases, with 9 bases separating them. Germline V lookup: CDR1 SEHNR, CDR2 FQNEAQ (reference sequence). The CDR3 consists of 14 residues. CDR3 region: CASSLGWPYSPLHF. The DNA of the CDR3 is TGTGCCAGCAGCTTAGGGTGGCCGTATTCACCCCTCCACTTT.

The chain employs TRBV5-6 and TRBJ2-5; TRBD2 might be the D (5 bases). V was trimmed by 4 bases and J by 5 bases, leaving 12 bases between them. Germline V gives CDR1 SGHDT, CDR2 YYEEEE. The CDR3 length is 13 residues. CDR3 sequence reads: CASSRMGGETQYF. Here the CDR3 DNA reads TGTGCCAGCAGCCGGATGGGCGGGGAGACCCAGTACTTC.

This chain joins TRBV10-3 and TRBJ1-5; TRBD1 matches at 8 bases. The V and J ends lost 10 bases and 2 bases, in that order; junction bases with no gene match: 13. CDR1 and CDR2 (germline): ENHRY, SYGVKD. The length of the CDR3 is 16 residues. CDR3 DNA sequence: TGTGCCAGTGCGCCGATGGAGGGACAGGGCAATCAGCCCCAGCATTTT. It codes for CASAPMEGQGNQPQHF.

The V gene is TRBV5-6, the J gene TRBJ2-7; D not resolved. In germline, CDR1 is SGHDT, CDR2 YYEEEE. The CDR3 contains 15 residues. V lost 6 bases and J 0 bases, leaving 16 bases between the germline ends. The CDR3 coding sequence is TGTGCCAGCAAGCTTCAGACTCCCAGCTCCTACGAGCAGTACTTC. It specifies CASKLQTPSSYEQYF.